One and the same sample provided the 5 T cell receptor beta chains below, sequenced in a study of cytomegalovirus exposure and HLA in healthy donors. PCR was performed using 60 Vbeta and 13 Jbeta primers. Clones were read by immunoSEQ multiplex PCR, and TCRdb kept only the in-frame ones, dropping some. The sample lists over 100,000 clones, less than 80% seen once, with about 2% in the top ten. The material sequenced was PBMCs. Receptor source: a woman under 40 in good health and CMV-seronegative.

The genes are TRBV7-8 and TRBJ1-1; D is undetermined. V was clipped by 5 bases and J by 0 bases, with 7 bases between them. The CDR3 is 13 amino acids. Germline assignment: CDR1 SGHVS and CDR2 FQNEAQ. The CDR3 reads CASSRDMNTEAFF. The CDR3 coding sequence is TGTGCCAGCAGCCGGGATATGAACACTGAAGCTTTCTTT. Full variable domain (rest looked up from reference TRBV7-8 and TRBJ1-1): GAGVSQSPRYKVAKRGQDVALRCDPISGHVSLFWYQQALGQGPEFLTYFQNEAQLDKSGLPSDRFFAERPEGSVSTLKIQRTQQEDSAVYLCASSRDMNTEAFFGQGTRLTVV.

This clone was seen only a few times. The rearrangement joins TRBV5-6 to TRBJ2-2; 10 bases align to TRBD2. With V trimmed by 1 base and J by 9 bases, 12 bases remained unmatched. This CDR3 region has 17 residues. The germline gives CDR1 SGHDT, CDR2 YYEEEE. The CDR3 here is CASSLLGLAGEDRELFF. DNA of the CDR3: TGTGCCAGCAGCTTGTTAGGCCTAGCGGGAGAGGACCGGGAGCTGTTTTTT.

V and J are TRBV19 and TRBJ1-5, with D tentatively TRBD1 (5 bases). Germline V gene data show CDR1 as LNHDA and CDR2 as SQIVND (reference sequence). The CDR3 is 17 residues long. Trimming took 4 bases from V and 1 from J, leaving 17 bases between them. This CDR3 is CASSRDPQVSSNQPQHF. The CDR3 nucleotides read TGTGCCAGTAGTAGAGATCCACAGGTTTCCAGCAATCAGCCCCAGCATTTT.

The chain uses TRBV5-1 and TRBJ2-5; weak D call: TRBD2 (5 bases). CDR1 is SGHRS and CDR2 is YFSETQ in the germline V gene. V lost 5 bases, J lost 5 bases, and 22 bases lay in between. The CDR3 sequence is 16 residues long. This CDR3 reads CASSLEGTTGMETQYF. The CDR3, as DNA: TGCGCCAGCAGTCTCGAGGGCACAACGGGGATGGAGACCCAGTACTTC.

The chain links TRBV6-7 to TRBJ2-1; a weak D match, TRBD2 (6 bases). TRBV6-7 is flagged as an ORF with uncertain function. V shed 2 bases and J shed 11 bases, with 10 bases lying between them. The CDR3 consists of 12 residues. CDR3 nucleotides: TGTGCCAGCAGTTACACACTAGCCCAGCAGTTCTTC. This sequence encodes CASSYTLAQQFF.